This T cell receptor beta chain was profiled in a study of blood T cell repertoires in COVID-19 (TCRdb year 2020). General notes on the study: Samples covering the acute and convalescent phases of COVID-19 were provided by collaborators in the United States, Italy and Spain. The material from the prospective study consisted of cDNA or gDNA derived from T cells, B-cell-depleted T cells, or PBMCs. Subjects who had been exposed to COVID-19, were actively infected with it, or had recovered from it provided the deeply sampled blood TCRbeta repertoires that made up the dataset. A freely available public database, intended as a resource for researchers studying the immune response to SARS-CoV-2, is where the repertoires were released. The samples were drawn from two sources: the first 160 participants of the ongoing ImmuneRACE study, and 1,254 subjects contributed by 6 global collaborators. The sample metadata nearly always contained a de-identified subject ID, COVID-19 status, age in years and sex. Where available, HLA class I and class II types were obtained from metadata supplied by the sample provider rather than from assay-based typing.

On this clone: The antigen it recognizes is unknown. The input lacks base qualities; no much larger clone sits a single base away.

TCRbeta CDR3 regions were amplified from genomic DNA by means of the immunoSEQ Assay, a bias-controlled multiplex PCR. The source study handled its data this way. Nucleated cell counts per sample were estimated from amplification of reference gene primers within the assay. Sequence reads were collapsed and filtered to measure the absolute abundance of every unique TCRbeta CDR3 rearrangement. For each sample, productive Simpson clonality was calculated as the square root of Simpson's diversity index across productive rearrangements. Here the immuneACCESS table is served through TCRdb, limited to in-frame sequences with V and J called. Missing clones are a known gap in these copies; in checked studies unresolved V genes cover under half, and the rest lacks a known reason. D and trimming come from the DNA, and the V and J calls and clone size come from that table. This sample lists over 200,000 clones; roughly 76% were detected once. The ten largest clones capture roughly 5% of the sample.

Each collaborating institution followed its own protocols to collect whole blood in K2EDTA tubes. For TCRbeta analysis, collaborator samples were shipped as frozen whole blood, as isolated PBMCs, or as DNA extracted from either sample type. Study-level results and caveats: Clinical and demographic metadata were provided uncurated, with the amount varying by source and participant.

V and J lose 6 bases and 2 bases, and a span of 32 bases separates them. Looking up the germline V gene (reference sequence) yields CDR1 DFQATT and CDR2 SNEGSKA. CDR3 length: 19 amino acids, cysteine to phenylalanine. Just CDR3 DNA is preserved here, 57 bases in frame from base 1. This TCR derives from a human donor in a cohort sampled during active COVID-19. The sequenced sample was peripheral blood. The sequence links TRBV20-1 to TRBJ2-7; possibly the D gene is TRBD2, per 7 matching bases. For the CDR3, the sequence is CSASEGGGFGGSQTYEQYF. Here is the DNA: TGCAGTGCGAGTGAGGGGGGTGGGTTCGGCGGGAGCCAAACCTACGAGCAGTACTTC.